The 14 T cell receptor beta chains given below trace back to one sample, sequenced in a study of blood T cell repertoires in COVID-19. Some clones are missing from TCRdb's copy, which holds only in-frame ones; the method was immunoSEQ multiplex PCR. This sample has roughly 30,000 clones, with around 85% found just once. Input material: peripheral blood. All receptors come from a human donor with acute or convalescent COVID-19. The donor label of this sample is uncertain.

This clone is a singleton in its sample. The chain combines TRBV6-2 or TRBV6-3 with TRBJ2-3; 9 bases are shared with TRBD1. In germline, CDR1 is MNHEY, CDR2 SVGEGT. V shed 6 bases and J 4 bases; nucleotides not matched to a gene: 8. This CDR3 contains 15 residues. CDR3 sequence: CASSSHRTGADTQYF. The CDR3 coding sequence is TGTGCCAGCAGCTCCCACCGGACAGGGGCAGATACGCAGTATTTT.

The rearrangement joins TRBV18 to TRBJ2-5, with a weak D call TRBD1 (6 bases). Trimming took off 4 bases at V and 3 bases at J, with 18 bases between the two ends. Germline V gene sequence: CDR1 KGHSH, CDR2 LQKENI. The CDR3 is 16 residues long. The CDR3 DNA follows: TGTGCCAGCTCACGCCAACAGGGATTTGGCAAAGAGACCCAGTACTTC. Protein product: CASSRQQGFGKETQYF.

J is TRBJ1-5 and V is TRBV2; D possibly corresponds to TRBD1 (6 bases). Trimming pared 6 bases from V and 0 bases from J, leaving 12 bases between. Germline CDR1 is SNHLY and CDR2 is FYNNEI. The CDR3 is made up of 15 amino acids. Here the CDR3 reads CASSATGNSNQPQHF. In DNA, the CDR3 is TGTGCCAGCAGCGCCACAGGGAATAGCAATCAGCCCCAGCATTTT. The complete variable domain, with remaining parts taken from reference TRBV2 and TRBJ1-5, reads EPEVTQTPSHQVTQMGQEVILRCVPISNHLYFYWYRQILGQKVEFLVSFYNNEISEKSEIFDDQFSVERPDGSNFTLKIRSTKLEDSAMYFCASSATGNSNQPQHFGDGTRLSIL.

The V gene is TRBV24-1, the J gene TRBJ1-2; D perhaps matches TRBD1 (5 bases). V lost 4 bases to trimming and J lost 5 bases, with 13 bases between them. This CDR3 spans 14 amino acids. Looked up from germline, CDR1 is KGHDR and CDR2 is SFDVKD. The CDR3 coding sequence is TGTGCCACCAGTGACTCGACAGTTACTTATGGCTACACCTTC. Translated: CATSDSTVTYGYTF.

V gene TRBV11-2 combines with J gene TRBJ2-2; D not resolved. The CDR3 runs 15 residues. Between the trimmed V and J ends, which lost 4 bases and 3 bases, there was a span of 12 bases. CDR1 is SGHAT and CDR2 is FQNNGV in the germline V gene. The CDR3 DNA is TGTGCCAGCAGCTACAGCCCCCAGTACACCGGGGAGCTGTTTTTT. Translation gives CASSYSPQYTGELFF. The whole variable domain, remainder taken from reference TRBV11-2 and TRBJ2-2, is EAGVAQSPRYKIIEKRQSVAFWCNPISGHATLYWYQQILGQGPKLLIQFQNNGVVDDSQLPKDRFSAERLKGVDSTLKIQPAKLEDSAVYLCASSYSPQYTGELFFGEGSRLTVL.

This rearrangement joins TRBV30 to TRBJ1-6, with unresolved D. The CDR3 is 20 residues long. Germline CDR1 reads GTSNPN; CDR2 reads SVGIG (reference sequence). V lost 0 bases, J lost 8 bases, and 29 bases lay in between. CDR3 sequence (DNA): TGTGCCTGGAGTGTTGCCGGGATAGGTGGCAGGCATTTCGGTGATTCACCCCTCCACTTT. Translation: CAWSVAGIGGRHFGDSPLHF.

V and J are TRBV5-1 and TRBJ2-6; tentatively, D is TRBD1 (6 bases). This CDR3 has 16 residues. Germline values: CDR1 SGHRS, CDR2 YFSETQ. The germline V and J ends were trimmed by 4 bases and 0 bases, with 11 bases remaining between them. The CDR3 DNA is TGCGCCAGCAGCCGACAGGACTTCTCTGGGGCCAACGTCCTGACTTTC. Its protein is CASSRQDFSGANVLTF.

This chain links TRBV9 with TRBJ2-5; possibly TRBD2 for D (5 bases). The germline V gene has CDR1 SGDLS and CDR2 YYNGEE. This CDR3 has 13 amino acids. V was cut by 6 bases and J by 5 bases, with 14 bases left in between. CDR3 sequence: CASNRLMEETQYF. Written as DNA, the CDR3 is TGTGCCAGCAACAGACTAATGGAGGAGACCCAGTACTTC.

The chain couples TRBV19 to TRBJ1-2, with TRBD1 as a possible D gene (5 bases). The V gene's germline CDR1 is LNHDA and CDR2 SQIVND (reference sequence). The V gene lost 6 bases and the J gene lost 0 bases, with 17 bases spanning the gap. The CDR3 is 16 amino acids. The CDR3 nucleotides read TGTGCCAGTAGCTCCGTACAGGCTCCGGCTAACTATGGCTACACCTTC. Translating it yields CASSSVQAPANYGYTF.

The V call is TRBV28, the J call TRBJ1-1; the D gene is possibly TRBD1 (6 bases). V lost 5 bases to trimming and J lost 8 bases, with 12 bases between them. Germline values: CDR1 MDHEN, CDR2 SYDVKM. The CDR3 length is 12 residues. Here the CDR3 reads CASSLNRVEAFF. The CDR3, as DNA: TGTGCCAGCAGTCTAAACAGGGTAGAAGCTTTCTTT.

The V call is TRBV20-1, the J call TRBJ2-7, with D uncertain. Trimming left V 3 bases short and J 0 bases short, with 12 bases between. The germline V gene encodes CDR1 DFQATT and CDR2 SNEGSKA (reference sequence). This CDR3 is built from 14 residues. In DNA form, the CDR3 reads TGCAGTGCTAGTCTCTTCGATAGCTCCTACGAGCAGTACTTC. Amino acids: CSASLFDSSYEQYF.

V gene TRBV6-5 combines with J gene TRBJ1-1, with a possible D match to TRBD1 (5 bases). The V end lost 0 bases, the J end lost 8 bases, and 13 bases lay between the germline ends. Per germline, CDR1 MNHEY and CDR2 SVGAGI. This CDR3 is 14 amino acids long. This chain's CDR3 is CASSYSLSGGEAFF. The CDR3 bases are TGTGCCAGCAGTTACTCGTTGTCGGGGGGGGAAGCTTTCTTT.

The DNA for the CDR3 is TGTGCCAGCAAGGGACAGAGGAACACCGGGGAGCTGTTTTTT. Translation gives CASKGQRNTGELFF. This chain connects TRBV19 to TRBJ2-2, with 7 bases aligning to TRBD1. The CDR3 is 14 residues long. Germline CDR1 LNHDA, CDR2 SQIVND (reference sequence). Trimming took 9 bases from V and 1 from J; bases not matched to a gene: 5.

The CDR3 loop is CASSLGRGTQDTQYF. CDR3 in DNA: TGCGCCAGCAGCTTGGGCCGGGGGACGCAAGATACGCAGTATTTT. The chain uses TRBV5-1 and TRBJ2-3, with D perhaps TRBD2 (6 bases). In germline, CDR1 is SGHRS, CDR2 YFSETQ. The CDR3 contains 15 residues. The V end lost 0 bases, the J end lost 5 bases, and 13 bases lay between the germline ends.